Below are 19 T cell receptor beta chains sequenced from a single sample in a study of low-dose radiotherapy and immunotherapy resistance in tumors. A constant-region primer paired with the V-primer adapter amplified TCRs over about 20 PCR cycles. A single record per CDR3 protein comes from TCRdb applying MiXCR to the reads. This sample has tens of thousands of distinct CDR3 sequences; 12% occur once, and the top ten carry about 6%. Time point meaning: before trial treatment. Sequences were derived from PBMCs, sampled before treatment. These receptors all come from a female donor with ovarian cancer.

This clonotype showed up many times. The CDR3 DNA reads TGTGCCAGCAGGCAAACAGGAGCTTCTGGAAACACCATATATTTT. Translating it yields CASRQTGASGNTIYF. The rearrangement links TRBV12-3 or TRBV12-4 to TRBJ1-3, with D perhaps matching TRBD1 (5 bases). The V gene lost 6 bases and the J gene lost 1 base, with 13 bases spanning the gap. The CDR3 runs 15 residues.

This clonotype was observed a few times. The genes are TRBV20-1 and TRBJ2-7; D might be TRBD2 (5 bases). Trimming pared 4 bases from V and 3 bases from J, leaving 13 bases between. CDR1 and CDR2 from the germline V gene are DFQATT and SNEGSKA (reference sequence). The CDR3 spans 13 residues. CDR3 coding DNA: TGCAGTGCTAAAGTCGGGAAGCACTACGAGCAGTACTTC. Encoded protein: CSAKVGKHYEQYF.

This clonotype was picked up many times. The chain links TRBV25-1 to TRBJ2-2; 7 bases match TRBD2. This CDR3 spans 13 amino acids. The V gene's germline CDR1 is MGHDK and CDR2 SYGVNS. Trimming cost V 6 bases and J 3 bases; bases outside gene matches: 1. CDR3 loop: CASRTSDTGELFF. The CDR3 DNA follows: TGTGCCAGCAGAACTAGCGACACCGGGGAGCTGTTTTTT.

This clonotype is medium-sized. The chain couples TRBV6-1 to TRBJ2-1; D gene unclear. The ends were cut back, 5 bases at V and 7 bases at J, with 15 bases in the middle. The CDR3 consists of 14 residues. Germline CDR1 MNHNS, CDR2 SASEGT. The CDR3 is CASSTPAAWNEQFF. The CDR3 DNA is TGTGCCAGCAGTACCCCGGCTGCCTGGAATGAGCAGTTCTTC.

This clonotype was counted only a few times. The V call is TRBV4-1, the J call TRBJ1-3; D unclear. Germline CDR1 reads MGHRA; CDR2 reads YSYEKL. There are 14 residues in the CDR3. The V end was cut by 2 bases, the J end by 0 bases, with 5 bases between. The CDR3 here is CASSQRGSGNTIYF. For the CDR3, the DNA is TGCGCCAGCAGCCAACGAGGCTCTGGAAACACCATATATTTT.

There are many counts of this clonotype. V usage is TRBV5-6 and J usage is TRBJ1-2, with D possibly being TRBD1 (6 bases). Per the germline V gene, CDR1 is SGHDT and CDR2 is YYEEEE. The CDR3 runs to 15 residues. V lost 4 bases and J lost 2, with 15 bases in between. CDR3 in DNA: TGTGCCAGCAGCGCCAACAGGGATCTCAACTATGGCTACACCTTC. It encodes CASSANRDLNYGYTF.

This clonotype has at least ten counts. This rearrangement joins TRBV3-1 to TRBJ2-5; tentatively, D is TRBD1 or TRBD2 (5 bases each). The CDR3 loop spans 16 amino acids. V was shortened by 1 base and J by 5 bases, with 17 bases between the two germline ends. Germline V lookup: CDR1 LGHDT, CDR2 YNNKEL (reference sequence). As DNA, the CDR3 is TGTGCCAGCAGCCAAGTTGGAGGCCGGGGCCGGGAGACCCAGTACTTC. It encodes CASSQVGGRGRETQYF.

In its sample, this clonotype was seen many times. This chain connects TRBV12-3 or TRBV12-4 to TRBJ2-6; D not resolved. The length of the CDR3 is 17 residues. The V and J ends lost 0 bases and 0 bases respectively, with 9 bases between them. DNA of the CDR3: TGTGCCAGCAGTTTAGCGGGCAGTATCTCTGGGGCCAACGTCCTGACTTTC. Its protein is CASSLAGSISGANVLTF.

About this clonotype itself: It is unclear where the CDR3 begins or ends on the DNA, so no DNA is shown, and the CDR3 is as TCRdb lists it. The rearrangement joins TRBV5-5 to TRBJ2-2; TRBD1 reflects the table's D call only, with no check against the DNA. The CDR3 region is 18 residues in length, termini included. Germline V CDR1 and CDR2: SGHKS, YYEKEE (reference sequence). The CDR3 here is CATQLSPGFGTGELFFFF.

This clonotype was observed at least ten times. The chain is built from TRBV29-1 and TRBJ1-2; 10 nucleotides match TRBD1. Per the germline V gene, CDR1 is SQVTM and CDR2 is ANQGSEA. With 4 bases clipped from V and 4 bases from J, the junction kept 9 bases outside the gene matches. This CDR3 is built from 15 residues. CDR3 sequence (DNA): TGCAGCGTTGCCAAGGGACAGGGGAACAGCTATGGCTACACCTTC. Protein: CSVAKGQGNSYGYTF.

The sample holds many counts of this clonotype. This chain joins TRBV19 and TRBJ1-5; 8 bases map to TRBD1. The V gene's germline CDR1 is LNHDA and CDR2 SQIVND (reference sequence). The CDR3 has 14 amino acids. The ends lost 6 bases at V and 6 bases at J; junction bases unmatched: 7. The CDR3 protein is CASSSGQAGQPQHF. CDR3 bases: TGTGCCAGTAGCTCGGGACAGGCGGGTCAGCCCCAGCATTTT.

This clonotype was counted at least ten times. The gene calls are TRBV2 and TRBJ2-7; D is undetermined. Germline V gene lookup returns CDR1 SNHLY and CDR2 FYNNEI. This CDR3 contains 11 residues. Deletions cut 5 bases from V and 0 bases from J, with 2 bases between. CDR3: CASSPSYEQYF. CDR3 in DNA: TGTGCCAGCAGTCCCTCCTACGAGCAGTACTTC.

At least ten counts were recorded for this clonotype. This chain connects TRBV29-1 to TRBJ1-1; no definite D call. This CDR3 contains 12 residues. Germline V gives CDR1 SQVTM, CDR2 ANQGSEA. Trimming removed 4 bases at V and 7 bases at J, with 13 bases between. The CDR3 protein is CSVARLAGEAFF. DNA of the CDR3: TGCAGCGTTGCCCGGTTGGCAGGTGAAGCTTTCTTT.

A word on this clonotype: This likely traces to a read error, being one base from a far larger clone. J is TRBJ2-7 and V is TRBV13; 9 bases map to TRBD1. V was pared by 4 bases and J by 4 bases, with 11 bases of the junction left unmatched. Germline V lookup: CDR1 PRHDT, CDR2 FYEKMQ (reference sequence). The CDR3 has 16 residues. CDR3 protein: CASSSLPGQGTYEQYF. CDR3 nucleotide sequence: TGTGCCAGCAGCTCGCTCCCGGGACAGGGAACTTACGAGCAGTACTTC.

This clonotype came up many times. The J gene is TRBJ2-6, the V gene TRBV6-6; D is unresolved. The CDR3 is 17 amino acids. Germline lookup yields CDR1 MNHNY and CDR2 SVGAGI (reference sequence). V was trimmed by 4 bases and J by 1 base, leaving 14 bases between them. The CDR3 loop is CASSSLMGMSGANVLTF. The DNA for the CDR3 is TGTGCCAGCAGTTCTCTTATGGGCATGTCTGGGGCCAACGTCCTGACTTTC.

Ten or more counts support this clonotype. This CDR3 reads CASSFHRVSSTDTQYF. CDR3 bases: TGTGCCAGCAGCTTCCACAGGGTCTCTAGCACAGATACGCAGTATTTT. The chain recombines TRBV11-2 with TRBJ2-3; maybe TRBD1 (6 bases). CDR1 SGHAT and CDR2 FQNNGV come from the germline V gene. V shed 3 bases and J shed 0 bases, with 13 bases lying between them. The CDR3 totals 16 residues.

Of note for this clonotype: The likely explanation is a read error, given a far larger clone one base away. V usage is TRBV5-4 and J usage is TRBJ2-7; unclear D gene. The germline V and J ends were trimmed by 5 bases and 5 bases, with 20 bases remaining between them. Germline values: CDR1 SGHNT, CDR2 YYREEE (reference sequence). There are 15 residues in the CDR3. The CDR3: CASRPAGPIFHEQYF. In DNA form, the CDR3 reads TGTGCCAGCAGACCCGCCGGACCCATTTTCCACGAGCAGTACTTC.

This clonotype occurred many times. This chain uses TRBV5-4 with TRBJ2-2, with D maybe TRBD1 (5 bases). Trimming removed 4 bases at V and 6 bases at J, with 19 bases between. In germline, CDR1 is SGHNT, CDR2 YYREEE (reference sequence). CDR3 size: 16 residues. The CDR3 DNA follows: TGTGCCAGCAGCGCATCTCTTTGGACAACAGCCGGGGAGCTGTTTTTT. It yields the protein CASSASLWTTAGELFF.

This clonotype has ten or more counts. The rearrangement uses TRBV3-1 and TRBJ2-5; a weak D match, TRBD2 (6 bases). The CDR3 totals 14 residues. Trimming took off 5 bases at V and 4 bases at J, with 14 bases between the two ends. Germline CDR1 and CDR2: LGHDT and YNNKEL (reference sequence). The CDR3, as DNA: TGTGCCAGCAGCTTAGGGCAGGGACTAGAGACCCAGTACTTC. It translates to CASSLGQGLETQYF.